This T cell receptor (beta chain) comes out of a study of T cell responses to AZD1222 COVID-19 vaccine. Study-wide points: Just a handful of AZD1222 recipients were seropositive at baseline. In all cases, repertoires were sampled only after the peak T cell response. Spike-specific TCR depth and breadth grew after two AZD1222 doses. White British donors predominated, females outnumbered males, and clonal diversity was possibly underestimated.

Clones were read by immunoSEQ multiplex PCR, and TCRdb kept only the in-frame ones, dropping some. The repertoire holds 90,000 to 150,000 clones, with 70% to 90% as singletons. Concerning this clone: The target antigen is unknown.

The source of this sequence is an adult in good health. Source: peripheral blood, taken on day 0 of AZD1222 vaccination.

CDR3 sequence (DNA): TGTGCCAGCAGCCAGGGACTAGCGGGAGATCGGGAGCAGTACTTC. The encoded protein is CASSQGLAGDREQYF. J is TRBJ2-7 and V is TRBV5-4, with TRBD2 matching over 14 bases. Looked up from germline, CDR1 is SGHNT and CDR2 is YYREEE (reference sequence). V shed 4 bases, J shed 7 bases, and the junction held 7 bases outside the gene matches. CDR3 length: 15 amino acids.